The next 15 T cell receptor beta chains were all read from a single sample in a study of cytomegalovirus exposure and HLA in healthy donors. PCR employed 60 Vbeta and 13 Jbeta primers. Assay used: immunoSEQ multiplex PCR; TCRdb lists only in-frame clones, some missing. The sample has roughly 130,000 clones, around 74% seen once. The sequenced material came from PBMCs. The receptor set was obtained from a woman aged 50 to 60 in good health and CMV-seropositive.

There are a few counts of this clone. V usage is TRBV6-5 and J usage is TRBJ2-3, with 7 positions matching TRBD2. The V segment lost 6 bases and the J segment 6 bases; nucleotides outside the gene matches: 6. There are 13 residues in the CDR3. The germline V gene has CDR1 MNHEY and CDR2 SVGAGI. In DNA, the CDR3 is TGTGCCAGCAGCCGGAGCGGGGACGATACGCAGTATTTT. Amino acids: CASSRSGDDTQYF.

The chain employs TRBV19 and TRBJ1-5, with 10 positions matching TRBD1. Germline V lookup: CDR1 LNHDA, CDR2 SQIVND (reference sequence). The CDR3 is 15 residues long. The V segment lost 4 bases and the J segment 5 bases; nucleotides outside the gene matches: 5. Here the CDR3 reads CASSTGTGVHQPQHF. The CDR3 coding sequence is TGTGCCAGTAGTACCGGGACAGGGGTGCATCAGCCCCAGCATTTT.

The V call is TRBV2, the J call TRBJ2-2, with TRBD2 identical over 13 bases. V was pared by 6 bases and J by 4 bases, with 8 bases of the junction left unmatched. This CDR3 spans 17 amino acids. The V gene's germline CDR1 is SNHLY and CDR2 FYNNEI. This CDR3 is CASRAGLAGVVTGELFF. The DNA of the CDR3 is TGTGCCAGCAGAGCCGGACTAGCGGGGGTGGTCACCGGGGAGCTGTTTTTT.

This rearrangement joins TRBV2 to TRBJ1-1; 7 bases line up with TRBD1. This CDR3 is built from 14 residues. Germline trimming cut 5 bases from V and 4 bases from J; bases unmatched to any gene: 7. From germline, CDR1 is SNHLY and CDR2 FYNNEI. DNA for the CDR3: TGTGCCAGCAGTTCGGACAGGTTGGGCACTGAAGCTTTCTTT. Its translation: CASSSDRLGTEAFF.

This rearrangement joins TRBV30 to TRBJ1-5; TRBD1 might be the D (5 bases). The CDR3 runs to 15 residues. Trimming took 0 bases from V and 7 from J, leaving 16 bases between them. CDR1 GTSNPN and CDR2 SVGIG come from the germline V gene (reference sequence). DNA for the CDR3: TGTGCCTGGAGTGTATCGGGGGGAAGTTGGCAGCCCCAGCATTTT. Its translation: CAWSVSGGSWQPQHF.

This clone has more than one count but fewer than ten. CDR3 sequence reads: CASSAASGGAETGELFF. CDR3 DNA sequence: TGCGCCAGCAGCGCGGCTAGCGGGGGGGCCGAAACCGGGGAGCTGTTTTTT. V gene TRBV5-1 combines with J gene TRBJ2-2, with 12 bases that match TRBD2. CDR1 SGHRS and CDR2 YFSETQ come from the germline V gene. CDR3 length equals 17 residues. With 4 bases clipped from V and 5 bases from J, the junction kept 9 bases outside the gene matches.

The chain employs TRBV5-4 and TRBJ2-7, with TRBD2 matching 7 bases. Germline V gene lookup returns CDR1 SGHNT and CDR2 YYREEE (reference sequence). CDR3 size: 15 residues. Germline trimming cut 4 bases from V and 3 bases from J; bases unmatched to any gene: 10. The CDR3 spells CASSLPGGDIYEQYF. DNA of the CDR3: TGTGCCAGCAGCCTGCCTGGGGGGGATATCTACGAGCAGTACTTC.

This chain joins TRBV19 and TRBJ2-7; maybe TRBD1 (6 bases). Trimming pared 5 bases from V and 4 bases from J, leaving 12 bases between. There are 13 residues in the CDR3. Germline V CDR1 and CDR2: LNHDA, SQIVND (reference sequence). The CDR3 spells CASSQGRAYEQYF. The CDR3 nucleotides read TGTGCCAGTAGTCAGGGGCGAGCTTACGAGCAGTACTTC.

This sequence joins TRBV6-5 and TRBJ1-1; the match to TRBD1 covers 11 bases. The germline V gene has CDR1 MNHEY and CDR2 SVGAGI. The V and J ends lost 8 bases and 11 bases, in that order; junction bases with no gene match: 7. The CDR3 runs to 12 residues. The CDR3 spells CASGQGAGNAFF. The CDR3 DNA is TGTGCCAGCGGACAGGGGGCGGGGAATGCTTTCTTT.

The chain joins TRBV6-1 to TRBJ2-7; TRBD2 matches 9 bases. The CDR3 is 15 amino acids. The trim removed 5 bases at V and 2 bases at J, leaving 7 bases unmatched. Germline lookup yields CDR1 MNHNS and CDR2 SASEGT. The CDR3 DNA sequence: TGTGCCAGCAGTACGAGCGGGGGGACACCCTACGAGCAGTACTTC. Amino acid sequence: CASSTSGGTPYEQYF.

The chain is built from TRBV30 and TRBJ1-2; D is unresolved. The CDR3 is 10 residues long. Germline CDR1 and CDR2: GTSNPN and SVGIG (reference sequence). The V gene lost 1 base and the J gene lost 7 bases, with 4 bases spanning the gap. The CDR3 DNA reads as TGTGCCTGGAGTGACACTGGCTACACCTTC. Its translation is CAWSDTGYTF. The variable domain in full, with the rest retrieved from reference TRBV30 and TRBJ1-2, is SQTIHQWPATLVQPVGSPLSLECTVEGTSNPNLYWYRQAAGRGLQLLFYSVGIGQISSEVPQNLSASRPQDRQFILSSKKLLLSDSGFYLCAWSDTGYTFGSGTRLTVV.

The gene calls are TRBV29-1 and TRBJ2-7, with a possible D match to TRBD1 (5 bases). CDR1 SQVTM and CDR2 ANQGSEA come from the germline V gene. V shed 4 bases and J shed 5 bases, with 12 bases lying between them. The CDR3 sequence is 12 residues long. CDR3 in amino acids: CSVGGAGDEQYF. The CDR3 nucleotides read TGCAGCGTTGGTGGGGCAGGCGACGAGCAGTACTTC.

Comments on this clone: The junction departs from the called germline gene at one end, perhaps through a read error. V is TRBV19 and J is TRBJ1-1; D gene uncertain. Germline V gives CDR1 LNHDA, CDR2 SQIVND (reference sequence). The CDR3 is 12 residues long. For the CDR3, the DNA is TGTGCCAGTAGTATAGAATATGCGGGATTCCAGTTT. It translates to CASSIEYAGFQF.

The genes are TRBV19 and TRBJ1-1; D is ambiguous. The germline gives CDR1 LNHDA, CDR2 SQIVND (reference sequence). Deletions cut 6 bases from V and 4 bases from J, with 21 bases between. The CDR3 consists of 16 residues. The CDR3 nucleotides are TGTGCCAGTAGCCCAATAGGAACAGCCCAAGGCACTGAAGCTTTCTTT. Its translation is CASSPIGTAQGTEAFF.

V is TRBV30 and J is TRBJ1-2, with a tentative D call TRBD1 (6 bases). V was shortened by 1 base and J by 2 bases, with 17 bases between the two germline ends. Germline loops: CDR1 GTSNPN, CDR2 SVGIG (reference sequence). The length of the CDR3 is 16 residues. The CDR3 coding sequence is TGTGCCTGGAGTGAAGCGGGGGGCGCAATCAACTATGGCTACACCTTC. Its protein product is CAWSEAGGAINYGYTF.